The present entry profiles one T cell receptor beta chain with its context. Its antigen remains unknown. The beta constant-region primer was an equimolar mix of two oligonucleotides covering TRBC1 and TRBC2. One entry per CDR3 protein results from TCRdb running MiXCR on the UMI-ligation and nested PCR reads. Among under 150,000 distinct CDR3 sequences listed, more than 15% were seen once. This sample was included in a study of naive and memory T cell subsets. The study, taken as a whole, reports: In naive cells, over 95% of TCR sequences were seen only once. A clonotype means one alpha or beta sequence, not an alpha/beta pair.

CDR3 length equals 15 residues. V was clipped by 5 bases and J by 1 base, with 18 bases between them. Germline V gene lookup returns CDR1 SQVTM and CDR2 ANQGSEA. CMV status came from CD4+ IFNgamma after overnight CMV lysate stimulation. This sequence originates from a human donor in good health. Sequencing was carried out using naive CD4+ T cells from blood. V and J are TRBV29-1 and TRBJ2-7, with D tentatively TRBD2 (6 bases). CDR3 protein: CSVRLEVAASYEQYF. The CDR3, as DNA: TGCAGCGTTCGACTCGAAGTAGCGGCGTCCTACGAGCAGTACTTC.